This T cell receptor beta chain was observed in a study of shared clonotypes between healthy human individuals. The V end lost 4 bases, the J end lost 2 bases, and 9 bases lay between the germline ends. CDR3 length: 13 residues. In germline, CDR1 is SGHRS, CDR2 YFSETQ. Study-level points and caveats: Sorted-subset samples were not fully sequenced, rarefaction indicated. In four donors, around 5% of naive CD4 clonotypes appeared in common. The study found lower generation probabilities in non-shared clonotypes than in those shared by all four donors.

Worth noting for this clone: Its antigen remains unidentified. The sample contains more than one DNA sequence encoding this CDR3.

Using immunoSEQ multiplex PCR, the repertoire was profiled, and TCRdb retains in-frame clones only, with some absent. Of millions of clones detected, approximately 95% appear once; the ten largest clones hold 0.35% to 0.45%. V usage is TRBV5-1 and J usage is TRBJ1-1, with D tentatively TRBD1 (6 bases). The material sequenced was naive CD4+ T cells from PBMCs. Subset here: CD45RA+ positively selected. The clonotype comes from a man aged 18 to 35 in good health. Some clones in this sample may be carry-over from other donors' samples. The CDR3 here is CASSLTGNTEAFF. CDR3 nucleotides: TGCGCCAGCAGCCTGACAGGTAACACTGAAGCTTTCTTT.